The rows below give T cell receptor beta chains drawn from one sample of a study of blood T cell repertoires in COVID-19. Clones were read by immunoSEQ multiplex PCR, and TCRdb kept only the in-frame ones, dropping some. The sample has 100,000 to 120,000 clones; 85% are singletons. The sequenced material came from peripheral blood. The receptors come from a human donor in a cohort sampled during active COVID-19. The CDR3 runs from the conserved cysteine through the conserved F or W. The order of the fields is D gene, J gene, clone size, V gene, CDR3 DNA, CDR3 protein. D genes are given only for firm matches. The size entry is marked missing in some rows and otherwise reads once, few, many or a size class.

.	TRBJ2-2	.	TRBV5-4	TGTGCCAGCAGCTTGGAGGGGGGGCAAACCGGGGAGCTGTTTTTT	CASSLEGGQTGELFF
TRBD2	TRBJ2-1	.	TRBV4-1	TGCGCCAGCAGCAGGACTAGCGGGGGCCTAGACAATGAGCAGTTCTTC	CASSRTSGGLDNEQFF
TRBD1	TRBJ1-3	.	TRBV27	TGTGCCAGCAGCACAGGGGGCTTGTCTGGAAACACCATATATTTT	CASSTGGLSGNTIYF
.	TRBJ1-2	.	TRBV29-1	TGCAGCGTTTTAGTAGCTTATGGCTACACCTTC	CSVLVAYGYTF
.	TRBJ1-6	.	TRBV6-4	TGTGCCAGCAACAGCTCCTATAATTCACCCCTCCACTTT	CASNSSYNSPLHF
.	TRBJ1-5	.	TRBV2	TGTGCCAGCAGTGCAGGGGAGAAGCAGCCCCAGCATTTT	CASSAGEKQPQHF
TRBD1	TRBJ1-3	.	TRBV2	TGTGCCAGCAGTGAAACCGGGACAGGGGTGTTTGGAAACACCATATATTTT	CASSETGTGVFGNTIYF
.	TRBJ2-7	.	TRBV5-1	TGCGCCAGCAGCCAAACTAGCTCCTACGAGCAGTACTTC	CASSQTSSYEQYF
.	TRBJ2-3	once	TRBV6-2/TRBV6-3	TGTGCCAGCAGTTACCTGTCAGTGGATACGCAGTATTTT	CASSYLSVDTQYF
.	TRBJ2-5	few	TRBV30	TGTGCCTGGAGCCCGGACTCCCCCGTTTCCGATGGGACCCAGTACTTC	CAWSPDSPVSDGTQYF
.	TRBJ1-3	.	TRBV5-1	TGCGCCAGCAGCACAAACGGGGACACCATATATTTT	CASSTNGDTIYF
TRBD1	TRBJ1-4	once	TRBV28	TGTGCCGCAAAAGATGTGGGACAGATAAATGAAAAACTGTTTTTT	CAAKDVGQINEKLFF
.	TRBJ2-5	few	TRBV6-8	TGTGCCAGCATCAAGAGTGGCAGGGAGACCCAGTACTTC	CASIKSGRETQYF
.	TRBJ2-3	.	TRBV6-2/TRBV6-3	TGTGCCAGCAGTTACTTTACAGCAACAGATACGCAGTATTTT	CASSYFTATDTQYF
.	TRBJ1-1	.	TRBV5-5	TGTGCCAGCAGCCGCGGAGGGCGGACTGAAGCTTTCTTT	CASSRGGRTEAFF
.	TRBJ2-2	.	TRBV19	TGTGCCAGTAGTTCCCCCCTTCGCACCGGGGAGCTGTTTTTT	CASSSPLRTGELFF
.	TRBJ1-4	.	TRBV7-2	TGTGCCAGCAGCCCCGTCGATGAAAAACTGTTTTTT	CASSPVDEKLFF
.	TRBJ2-1	.	TRBV28	TGTGCCAGCAGTATGGGGGGGCGCGATGAGCAGTTCTTC	CASSMGGRDEQFF